This T cell receptor (beta chain) was identified in a study of cytomegalovirus exposure and HLA in healthy donors. Researchers ran the PCR with 60 Vbeta and 13 Jbeta primers. This table comes from immunoSEQ multiplex PCR, and its TCRdb copy is limited to in-frame clones, with some not included. The table includes about 160,000 clones, approximately 71% detected once. This CDR3 contains 16 residues. From germline, CDR1 is MGHRA and CDR2 YSYEKL. J gave up 0 bases and V 2 bases, and 3 bases lay outside the gene matches. The TCR sequence derives from a woman aged 18-29 years in good health and CMV-seropositive. The rearrangement uses TRBV4-1 and TRBJ2-2; TRBD1 aligns across 7 bases. The sample was PBMCs. CDR3 protein: CASSQKTGSNTGELFF. CDR3 DNA: TGCGCCAGCAGCCAAAAGACAGGGTCGAACACCGGGGAGCTGTTTTTT.